This entry lists 14 T cell receptor beta chains sequenced from one sample in a study of blood T cell repertoires in COVID-19. The protocol was immunoSEQ multiplex PCR, while the TCRdb copy is restricted to in-frame clones and leaves out a portion. The repertoire has 270,000 or so clones, 85% to 90% of them found once; the top ten carry around 4.4%. Material for sequencing was peripheral blood. These receptors were collected from a man aged 35-49 years with acute or convalescent COVID-19.

This clone was seen just once. The rearrangement joins TRBV6-5 to TRBJ1-2; a weak D match, TRBD1 (5 bases). In germline, CDR1 is MNHEY, CDR2 SVGAGI. The CDR3 consists of 14 residues. V lost 0 bases to trimming and J lost 7 bases, with 12 bases between them. CDR3 DNA sequence: TGTGCCAGCAGTTACTCGGACACAAGGGGTGGCTACACCTTC. Translated, it gives CASSYSDTRGGYTF.

J is TRBJ2-2 and V is TRBV6-5; maybe TRBD1 (5 bases). CDR1 and CDR2 (germline): MNHEY, SVGAGI. The CDR3 runs 14 residues. V was clipped by 6 bases and J by 4 bases, with 12 bases between them. CDR3 sequence: CASRAGKGTGELFF. DNA for the CDR3: TGTGCCAGCAGGGCAGGGAAGGGCACCGGGGAGCTGTTTTTT.

About this clone: This same CDR3 is encoded by further DNA sequences in the sample. For the CDR3, the DNA is TGTGCCAGCAGCCAAGATTATTACGAGCAGTACTTC. Protein sequence: CASSQDYYEQYF. The chain joins TRBV14 to TRBJ2-7; D not resolved. CDR1 and CDR2 (germline): SGHDN, FVKESK. The CDR3 is made up of 12 amino acids. Trimming pared 0 bases from V and 4 bases from J, leaving 4 bases between.

The rearrangement links TRBV19 to TRBJ2-5; 11 nucleotides match TRBD2. In germline, CDR1 is LNHDA, CDR2 SQIVND (reference sequence). The CDR3 length is 16 residues. V shed 9 bases, J shed 2 bases, and the junction held 11 bases outside the gene matches. The CDR3 spells CASGTSGGWGQETQYF. The CDR3 region has the DNA TGTGCCAGCGGGACTAGCGGAGGGTGGGGGCAAGAGACCCAGTACTTC.

On this clone itself: Germline and junction disagree at one end, which may indicate a read error. V and J are TRBV5-1 and TRBJ2-5, with a weak D call TRBD2 (7 bases). The CDR3 runs 13 residues. Germline CDR1 and CDR2: SGHRS and YFSETQ. CDR3 in amino acids: CAARRGPQGTQYF. DNA for the CDR3: TGCGCCGCCCGGCGGGGGCCCCAAGGGACCCAGTACTTC.

The chain links TRBV5-1 to TRBJ1-2, with 7 bases fitting TRBD1. This CDR3 contains 14 residues. V shed 4 bases and J 7 bases; nucleotides not matched to a gene: 10. The germline gives CDR1 SGHRS, CDR2 YFSETQ. The CDR3 coding sequence is TGCGCCAGCAGCGTTACAGGGGACTTAGGTGGCTACACCTTC. It yields the protein CASSVTGDLGGYTF.

The chain combines TRBV27 with TRBJ2-2; TRBD1 is a possible D gene (5 bases). CDR3 length equals 13 residues. Per the germline V gene, CDR1 is MNHEY and CDR2 is SMNVEV (reference sequence). Deletions cut 8 bases from V and 6 bases from J, with 13 bases between. DNA for the CDR3: TGTGCCAGCGGGGCAGGGTACCCCGGGGAGCTGTTTTTT. Translation gives CASGAGYPGELFF.

The J gene is TRBJ1-1, the V gene TRBV7-6; 7 bases match TRBD1. Looked up from germline, CDR1 is SGHVS and CDR2 is FNYEAQ. The CDR3 loop spans 14 amino acids. V shed 4 bases and J 6 bases; nucleotides not matched to a gene: 8. The CDR3 protein is CASSSGTATAEAFF. DNA for the CDR3: TGTGCCAGCAGCTCCGGGACAGCCACGGCTGAAGCTTTCTTT.

V gene TRBV24-1 combines with J gene TRBJ2-3, with 12 nucleotides matching TRBD1. With 3 bases clipped from V and 6 bases from J, the junction kept 9 bases outside the gene matches. Germline loops: CDR1 KGHDR, CDR2 SFDVKD. There are 17 residues in the CDR3. The CDR3 here is CATSDERDRGLGDTQYF. The CDR3 DNA sequence: TGTGCCACCAGTGATGAACGGGACAGGGGGCTAGGGGATACGCAGTATTTT.

This rearrangement joins TRBV15 to TRBJ1-4; no reliable D call. The CDR3 extends over 15 amino acids. Trimming removed 0 bases at V and 5 bases at J, with 10 bases between. From germline, CDR1 is LNHNV and CDR2 YYDKDF (reference sequence). CDR3 sequence reads: CATSREGRSNEKLFF. Here the CDR3 DNA reads TGTGCCACCAGCAGAGAGGGCAGATCGAATGAAAAACTGTTTTTT.

CDR3 DNA: TGTGCCAGTAGCCTTGCGGCAGGGGACGATGAGAACTATGGCTACACCTTC. It specifies CASSLAAGDDENYGYTF. This chain joins TRBV19 and TRBJ1-2; maybe TRBD1 (6 bases). The length of the CDR3 is 17 residues. V shed 6 bases and J shed 2 bases, with 22 bases lying between them. CDR1 and CDR2 from the germline V gene are LNHDA and SQIVND (reference sequence).

This chain joins TRBV5-1 and TRBJ2-5, with a possible D match to TRBD1 (5 bases). This CDR3 is built from 15 residues. V was pared by 0 bases and J by 1 base, with 10 bases between. Germline values: CDR1 SGHRS, CDR2 YFSETQ. In nucleotides, the CDR3 is TGCGCCAGCAGCTTGGAGTTAGGGGCCCAAGAGACCCAGTACTTC. It encodes CASSLELGAQETQYF.

This clone was detected once. The rearrangement joins TRBV6-5 to TRBJ2-1; the D gene is possibly TRBD1 (5 bases). Trimming removed 6 bases from V and 1 base from J, with 10 bases in between. Germline V lookup: CDR1 MNHEY, CDR2 SVGAGI. This CDR3 contains 14 residues. CDR3 coding DNA: TGTGCCAGCAGCCCAGGGCTTTCCTACAATGAGCAGTTCTTC. This sequence encodes CASSPGLSYNEQFF.

The chain uses TRBV19 and TRBJ2-1; the D gene is possibly TRBD2 (6 bases). This CDR3 spans 13 amino acids. The V gene's germline CDR1 is LNHDA and CDR2 SQIVND (reference sequence). V gave up 2 bases and J gave up 7 bases, with 9 bases separating them. As DNA, the CDR3 is TGTGCCAGTAGTATATCGGCGGGAAATGAGCAGTTCTTC. It translates to CASSISAGNEQFF.